This T cell receptor beta chain came from a study of cytomegalovirus exposure and HLA in healthy donors. Of note for this clone: As yet, its antigen is unknown.

General observations from the study: TCR beta sequences reportedly predicted most subjects' HLA-A and HLA-B alleles accurately. Donors belonging to an Asian-associated ancestry cluster reportedly showed fewer N-insertions in productive TCRs than the 666-donor mean, according to what a later analysis found. Some V segments could not be told apart, so they were left out, TRBV6-2 and TRBV6-3 among them.

With V trimmed by 5 bases and J by 3 bases, 4 bases remained unmatched. Looked up from germline, CDR1 is MNHEY and CDR2 is SMNVEV (reference sequence). This CDR3 comprises 15 residues. The PCR ran on 60 Vbeta and 13 Jbeta primers. Profiled with immunoSEQ multiplex PCR; TCRdb holds only in-frame clones, not every one. The table shows fewer than 200,000 clones, with almost 80% occurring only once. The donors gave bone marrow, and they were healthy. This TCR derives from a woman in her forties or fifties in good health and CMV-seronegative. This chain joins TRBV27 and TRBJ2-3; 11 bases line up with TRBD1. The sequenced material came from PBMCs. The DNA for the CDR3 is TGTGCCAGCAGTAGGACAGGGGGCGATACAGATACGCAGTATTTT. Translating it yields CASSRTGGDTDTQYF.